These T cell receptor beta chains were read from a single sample in a study of identical twins. MiXCR, run by TCRdb on the 5' RACE reads, gives a single entry per CDR3 protein. The sample includes approximately 1.8 million distinct CDR3 sequences, under 35% of them seen just once. The sequenced sample consisted of cord blood. Receptor source: a newborn girl in good health. CDR3s include the opening cysteine and the closing phenylalanine or tryptophan.

j_gene | v_gene | CDR3aa
TRBJ2-1 | TRBV4-2 | CASSQDLTDSYNEQFF
TRBJ1-1 | TRBV20-1 | CSARAPGLMNTEAFF
TRBJ1-4 | TRBV20-1 | CSARTRVLNEKLFF
TRBJ2-1 | TRBV28 | CASSPTRTSGYYNEQFF
TRBJ2-1 | TRBV12-3/TRBV12-4 | CASTPGAGEQFF
TRBJ1-2 | TRBV20-1 | CSARGLTGGKNGYTF
TRBJ1-4 | TRBV6-1 | CASSEAGGSGEKLFF
TRBJ2-5 | TRBV6-1 | CASSEIAGALETQYF
TRBJ1-2 | TRBV10-1 | CASSGTLVYGYTF
TRBJ2-7 | TRBV28 | CASSFRGTYEQYF
TRBJ2-7 | TRBV28 | CASSMPGLAGPSYEQYF
TRBJ1-2 | TRBV20-1 | CSARKGQGGYTF
TRBJ2-3 | TRBV4-1 | CASSRIGQIRTDTQYF
TRBJ2-2 | TRBV2 | CASSGTSGVYTGELFF
- | TRBV27 | CASSLSTLAGGRSSYEQYF
TRBJ2-1 | TRBV2 | CASSQDRVGNNEQFF
TRBJ2-3 | TRBV7-2 | CASSQRYGDTQYF
TRBJ2-7 | TRBV20-1 | CSARDPSRGSYEQYF
TRBJ2-2 | TRBV7-2 | CASSLDGLNTGELFF
TRBJ2-7 | TRBV28 | CASTFSSGVGPYEQYF
TRBJ1-1 | TRBV18 | CASSPSSSLNTEAFF
TRBJ1-2 | TRBV7-9 | CASSLGGGTVYGYTF
TRBJ2-3 | TRBV28 | CATKSWADTQYF
TRBJ2-7 | TRBV7-2 | CASSPEGIQYNEQYF
- | TRBV7-6 | CASSSLAHSYNEQYF
TRBJ1-2 | TRBV20-1 | CSASPGKGYGYTF
TRBJ2-1 | TRBV5-1 | CASSYTGGGYNEQFF
TRBJ2-5 | TRBV7-8 | CASSPVRDSIQETQYF
TRBJ2-7 | TRBV6-5 | CASSYLRLAEPYEQYF
TRBJ1-4 | TRBV20-1 | CSARSGQGNEKLFF
TRBJ2-4 | TRBV28 | CASSPHRGAKNIQYF
TRBJ2-7 | TRBV11-2 | CASSTRGIYEQYF
TRBJ2-1 | TRBV21-1 | CASSKHSRNNEQFF
TRBJ2-1 | TRBV7-2 | CASSLGRAYSEQFF
TRBJ2-4 | TRBV18 | CASTPPPSTKNIQYF
TRBJ1-4 | TRBV4-1 | CASSRAYNEKLFF
TRBJ2-1 | TRBV10-3 | CAISGFEKTSGKDYNEQFF
TRBJ1-1 | TRBV20-1 | CSAPPGVEMNTEAFF
- | TRBV20-1 | CSARGDKYEQYF
TRBJ2-3 | TRBV27 | CAIRTGNTDTQYF
TRBJ2-5 | TRBV12-3/TRBV12-4 | CASVLAGLGAETQYF
TRBJ1-1 | TRBV28 | CASSFGGSRGVNTEAFF
TRBJ2-3 | TRBV20-1 | CSASRTRQDTQYF
TRBJ1-6 | TRBV6-1 | CASAGQGAGSYNSPLHF
TRBJ1-5 | TRBV15 | CATSRQGAYSNQPQHF
TRBJ2-3 | TRBV27 | CASSPLLFVGGSDTQYF
TRBJ1-1 | TRBV25-1 | CASSELGEYGTEAFF
TRBJ2-3 | TRBV4-1 | CASSQYDRRTDTQYF
TRBJ2-7 | TRBV20-1 | CSAIAGAYEQYF
TRBJ2-3 | TRBV20-1 | CSARVSGRRTDTQYF
TRBJ1-1 | TRBV7-2 | CASSHWDRPNTEAFF
TRBJ1-5 | TRBV6-5 | CASGLGPNQPQHF
TRBJ2-3 | TRBV7-2 | CASSPTGSVDTQYF
TRBJ2-3 | TRBV20-1 | CSARAGGRFTDTQYF
TRBJ2-5 | TRBV20-1 | CSASTSGTDQETQYF
TRBJ2-7 | TRBV2 | CASSGRRGVEQYF
TRBJ1-2 | TRBV15 | CATSRVGNYGYTF
TRBJ1-5 | TRBV2 | CASSRQGANQPQHF
TRBJ2-7 | TRBV4-1 | CASSQAGRLNEQYF